A single T cell receptor beta chain is shown here with its context. The sample comes from a study of Ad26.COV2.S vaccination and SARS-CoV-2 variants. The wider study: Ad26.COV2.S given intramuscularly, once or twice 56 days apart.

Germline V CDR1 and CDR2: LNHNV, YYDKDF (reference sequence). V was trimmed by 5 bases and J by 0 bases, leaving 8 bases between them. The CDR3 is made up of 14 amino acids. Some clones are missing from TCRdb's copy, which holds only in-frame ones; the method was immunoSEQ multiplex PCR. Of some 640,000 clones listed, about 90% were seen once; the top ten hold approximately 1.5%. Described treatment: over 15 received Ad26.COV2.S at low or high dose, single or two shots; 5 received placebo; per-sample allocation not given. Samples analyzed were those drawn on day 63 after the first vaccine or placebo injection. Wuhan-strain SARS-CoV-2 spike was expressed by the Ad26 vector that made up the vaccine.

This chain joins TRBV15 and TRBJ1-3; D uncertain. The receptor's source is a person between 18 and 65 years old who received the Ad26.COV2.S COVID-19 vaccine or a placebo. Sequences were derived from peripheral blood, sampled in a trial of Ad26.COV2.S vaccine versus placebo. CDR3 bases: TGTGCCACCAGCGTACACAGCTCTGGAAACACCATATATTTT. Protein sequence: CATSVHSSGNTIYF.